The T cell receptor beta chain under discussion was sequenced for a study of T cell changes during pregnancy in multiple sclerosis. The germline CDR1 and CDR2 sequences are SGDLS and YYNGEE. The CDR3 length is 13 residues. V lost 0 bases and J lost 8; bases outside the gene matches: 4. Data came from immunoSEQ multiplex PCR; TCRdb stores just in-frame clones and leaves some out. This sample has 40,000 or so clones, with 93% found just once. This clone has more than one count but fewer than ten. The J gene is TRBJ1-1, the V gene TRBV9; 7 nucleotides match TRBD1. This receptor was obtained from a female donor with multiple sclerosis, enrolled in a pregnancy study. The sequenced sample was CD8+ T cells from peripheral blood mononuclear cells, obtained in the third trimester of pregnancy. The chain's CDR3 is CASSVDWDREAFF. In DNA form, the CDR3 reads TGTGCCAGCAGCGTAGACTGGGACAGAGAAGCTTTCTTT.